Detailed here is one TCR beta chain. The CDR3 covers 15 residues. Germline V CDR1 and CDR2: MNHNS, SASEGT. Trimming at V came to 10 bases and at J to 2 bases, leaving 12 bases not matched to a gene. The data were obtained in a study of glioma-infiltrating T cells after dendritic cell vaccination. TCRB CDR3 was amplified from 2 ug genomic DNA or less. Profiled with immunoSEQ multiplex PCR; TCRdb holds only in-frame clones, not every one. The sample contains more than 30,000 clones, 90% to 95% of which appear only once. All glioblastoma patients lacked an isocitrate dehydrogenase mutation. PBMC sampling occurred before vaccination, two weeks after the third dose, and at progression.

This clonotype originated in a human donor with glioblastoma. The material sequenced was blood, taken before dendritic cell vaccination. V and J are TRBV6-1 and TRBJ1-1; 8 positions match TRBD1. The DNA for the CDR3 is TGTGCCATCATTCCATCGACAGGGGCTAACACTGAAGCTTTCTTT. This codes for CAIIPSTGANTEAFF.